This T cell receptor beta chain originates from a study of beta chain features in type 1 diabetes. Across the whole study: Patients were similar to healthy donors in age and gender (as well as in cell yields).

As regards this clone: Its antigen is not known.

Expressed TCRB transcripts were sequenced after all isolated RNA was converted to cDNA. Measured with immunoSEQ multiplex PCR; TCRdb has only the in-frame clones, and not every one. This sample has a few hundred thousand clones, with roughly a fifth found just once. Using CD45RO/CCR7/CD25/CD127/CD95/CD27, CD4+ naive, central memory, regulatory and stem cell-like memory cells were sorted. J lost 3 bases, V lost 4 bases, and 3 bases had no gene match. Per germline, CDR1 GTSNPN and CDR2 SVGIG (reference sequence). The CDR3 loop spans 13 amino acids. Study-level points and caveats: For patients, the naive, central memory and Treg TCRB repertoires appeared more alike than for healthy donors. TCRB rearrangement may or may not be influenced by HLA type; here this remained unresolved.

The TCR sequence derives from a woman between 18 and 29 years old in good health. The chain employs TRBV30 and TRBJ1-1; 9 bases are shared with TRBD1. Sequencing was done on a sample of naive CD4+ T cells from blood. CDR3 protein: CAWMRTGDTEAFF. The CDR3 region has the DNA TGTGCCTGGATGAGGACAGGGGACACTGAAGCTTTCTTT.